These T cell receptor beta chains were read from a single sample in a study of T cells in Graves' hyperthyroidism and ophthalmopathy. TCRdb independently ran MiXCR on the multiplex PCR reads; one entry per CDR3 protein. Found here are about half a million distinct CDR3 sequences, approximately 22% of them singletons; the top ten hold 49%. The specimen was blood. These TCRs come from a woman in her seventies with Graves' ophthalmopathy. Both conserved end residues are part of each CDR3. The order of the fields is D gene, J gene, clone size, V gene, CDR3 DNA, CDR3 protein. The D gene is left open where the match is weak. Only part of the rows carry a size: once, few, many, or a class if the clone is expanded.

>.|TRBJ2-2|few|TRBV6-1
TGTGCCAGCAGCAGACTTTTCACCGGGGAGCTGTTTTTT
CASSRLFTGELFF
>.|TRBJ2-3|few|TRBV18
TGTGCCAGCTCAAGCGAAGATACGCAGTATTTT
CASSSEDTQYF
>.|TRBJ1-1|.|TRBV27
TGTGCCAACAAAAGGGCTAGGACTGAAGCTTTCTTT
CANKRARTEAFF
>TRBD1|TRBJ2-3|many|TRBV20-1
TGCAGTGCTAGGTTGGGACAGAGCACAGATACGCAGTATTTT
CSARLGQSTDTQYF
>.|TRBJ1-1|.|TRBV7-8
TGTGCCACTACGCCGGCCGGTTTGGGTGATGAAACTGAAGCTTTCTTT
CATTPAGLGDETEAFF
>.|TRBJ1-1|few|TRBV20-1
TGCAGTGCTAGCGAGCCCCTGGCTGAAGCTTTCTTT
CSASEPLAEAFF
>TRBD2|TRBJ2-7|.|TRBV11-2
TGTGCCAGCAGCCTGGGACTAGCGGGAGTATATCACGAGCAGTACTTC
CASSLGLAGVYHEQYF
>TRBD1|TRBJ2-7|.|TRBV5-1
TGCGCCAGCAGCTTGGCCCGGGGACAGGGGGCCTACGAGCAGTACTTC
CASSLARGQGAYEQYF
>TRBD1|TRBJ2-1|.|TRBV20-1
TGCAGTGCTCTCCGGGACAGGGTCCCCAATGAGCAGTTCTTC
CSALRDRVPNEQFF
>.|TRBJ1-5|.|TRBV6-1
TGTGCCAGCAGTCGACAGGCCTATAGCAATCAGCCCCAGCATTTT
CASSRQAYSNQPQHF
>TRBD2|TRBJ2-5|.|TRBV10-2
TGCGCCAGCAGTGGTGGGAGGGCCGGGGAGACCCAGTACTTC
CASSGGRAGETQYF
>TRBD2|TRBJ2-1|.|TRBV5-1
TGCGCCAGCAGCTTGGACGATGTCAGCGGGACCTACAATGAGCAGTTCTTC
CASSLDDVSGTYNEQFF
>TRBD1|TRBJ1-1|many|TRBV28
TGTGCCAGCAGTCTCGGGACAGTCGTCATGAACACTGAAGCTTTCTTT
CASSLGTVVMNTEAFF
>.|TRBJ2-1|many|TRBV3-1
TGTGCCAGCAGCCGGTTAAGGGGCTACAATGAGCAGTTCTTC
CASSRLRGYNEQFF
>TRBD1|TRBJ1-3|many|TRBV29-1
TGCAGCGTTGACTGGACAGGGGACGGAAACACCATATATTTT
CSVDWTGDGNTIYF
>TRBD2|TRBJ2-3|many|TRBV19
TGTGCCAGTGACGGACTAGCGGGAGATACGCAGTATTTT
CASDGLAGDTQYF
>TRBD2|TRBJ2-2|.|TRBV10-3
TGTGCCATCAGTGGCCGCTACTCGCGGGAGGGCCGGGTTAACACCGGGGAGCTGTTTTTT
CAISGRYSREGRVNTGELFF
>.|TRBJ2-3|.|TRBV5-1
TGCGCCAGCAGTAACGGACAGACCCCAGATACGCAGTATTTT
CASSNGQTPDTQYF
>.|TRBJ1-5|many|TRBV2
TGTGCCAGCAGCCGAGTCCTAGGCAATCAGCCCCAGCATTTT
CASSRVLGNQPQHF
>.|TRBJ1-4|.|TRBV28
TGTGCCAGCAGGTTCGGACCCGAGGGAGAAAAACTGTTTTTT
CASRFGPEGEKLFF
>TRBD1|TRBJ1-1|few|TRBV20-1
TGCAGTGCTAGGGCAGGCCTCAGACAGGGGAGGATTAGGAACACTGAAGCTTTCTTT
CSARAGLRQGRIRNTEAFF
>.|TRBJ2-7|.|TRBV6-1
TGTGCCAGCAGCACAGGGAGCTCCCTGGGGCAGTACTTC
CASSTGSSLGQYF
>.|TRBJ1-2|.|TRBV20-1
TGCAGTGCGGAGTCTGGTGGCTACACCTTC
CSAESGGYTF
>TRBD2|TRBJ2-7|.|TRBV27
TGTGCCAGCAGTTTATGGGGCGGGGGGGGCATCTCCTACGAGCAGTACTTC
CASSLWGGGGISYEQYF
>.|TRBJ1-4|.|TRBV6-1
TGTGCCAGCAGTTGGACAGCAACAACTAATGAAAAACTGTTTTTT
CASSWTATTNEKLFF
>TRBD1|TRBJ2-1|.|TRBV7-2
TGTGCCAGCAGCTTCGAAGGGACAGCCAACTACAATGAGCAGTTCTTC
CASSFEGTANYNEQFF
>.|TRBJ2-5|few|TRBV11-3
TGTGCCAGCAGCTCATCTTCCCCTGGGACCCAGTACTTC
CASSSSSPGTQYF
>TRBD1|TRBJ2-1|many|TRBV12-3/TRBV12-4
TGTGCCAGCAGCCAACGACAGGGACCCGCTCCGAATGAGCAGTTCTTC
CASSQRQGPAPNEQFF
>.|TRBJ1-4|.|TRBV2
TGTGCCAGCAACCGCGGACAGCGGGGGTATAATGAAAAACTGTTTTTT
CASNRGQRGYNEKLFF
>.|TRBJ1-1|many|TRBV7-2
TGTGCCAGCAGTCTTGACAGGCTGAACACTGAAGCTTTCTTT
CASSLDRLNTEAFF
>.|TRBJ2-7|.|TRBV28
TGTGCCAGCAGGCCATGGGGGAGGGGGACCTACGAGCAGTACTTC
CASRPWGRGTYEQYF
>.|TRBJ1-1|.|TRBV2
TGTGCCAGCAGTAAGACCAGTGCTCAGACTGAAGCTTTCTTT
CASSKTSAQTEAFF
>TRBD1|TRBJ1-2|many|TRBV6-1
TGTGCCAGCAGTCAGACAGGGGCCGGGAACTATGGCTACACCTTC
CASSQTGAGNYGYTF
>.|TRBJ2-1|.|TRBV27
TGTGCCAGCAGTTCCTTTTTCGGACAGCCCTACAATGAGCAGTTCTTC
CASSSFFGQPYNEQFF
>.|TRBJ2-2|many|TRBV7-2
TGTGCCAGCAGCTTAATACGGGACACCGGGGAGCTGTTTTTT
CASSLIRDTGELFF
>.|TRBJ1-2|.|TRBV7-9
TGTGCCAGCAGCTTAGGACAGGTCGTATTAGACACCTTC
CASSLGQVVLDTF
>.|TRBJ1-1|once|TRBV12-3/TRBV12-4
TGTGCCAGCAGTTTAGTTAGTCCCACTGAAGCTTTCTTT
CASSLVSPTEAFF
>.|TRBJ1-2|few|TRBV6-2/TRBV6-3
TGTGCCAGCAGTAATTCGGGCGTTATACTCTATGGCTACACCTTC
CASSNSGVILYGYTF
>TRBD1|TRBJ1-2|.|TRBV24-1
TGTGCCACCAGTGATCCGGGACAGGGGCACTATGGCTACACCTTC
CATSDPGQGHYGYTF
>.|TRBJ1-2|.|TRBV3-1
TGTGCCAACAGCCAAGTGTCCGGTTGGGGCTACACCTTC
CANSQVSGWGYTF
>TRBD2|TRBJ2-1|many|TRBV7-2
TGTGCCAGCAGCTTAGAGGGACTAGCGGGAACCAATGAGCAGTTCTTC
CASSLEGLAGTNEQFF
>.|TRBJ1-5|many|TRBV2
TGTGCCAGCCGTCACGACGGGGCAGGCGGCAATCAGCCCCAGCATTTT
CASRHDGAGGNQPQHF
>.|TRBJ2-3|few|TRBV20-1
TGCAGTGCCAGTCTAACAGGGTCAGGAGATACGCAGTATTTT
CSASLTGSGDTQYF
>TRBD1|TRBJ2-5|.|TRBV5-5
TGTGCCAGCAGCTTGGGGGCCCTGACAGGGGTAGAGACCCAGTACTTC
CASSLGALTGVETQYF
>.|TRBJ1-2|few|TRBV2
TGTGCCAGCTATTTCGCCCGTAGGGGTAACTATGGCTACACCTTC
CASYFARRGNYGYTF
>.|TRBJ1-5|.|TRBV3-1
TGTGCCAGCAGCCAAGGAATTCGGGGCAATCAGCCCCAGCATTTT
CASSQGIRGNQPQHF
>TRBD1|TRBJ1-1|few|TRBV5-6
TGTGCCAGCAGTCATGACACGGGACAGGGAACTGAAGCTTTCTTT
CASSHDTGQGTEAFF
>TRBD2|TRBJ2-2|few|TRBV10-3
TGTGCCGCCTCGGCTAGCGGGAGGGCCTGGTCGAGTTCCGGGGAGCTGTTTTTT
CAASASGRAWSSSGELFF
>TRBD2|TRBJ2-1|.|TRBV19
TGTGCCAGTAGCCTACTAGCGACAAGCTCCTACAATGAGCAGTTCTTC
CASSLLATSSYNEQFF
>TRBD2|TRBJ2-1|few|TRBV7-3
TGTGCCAGCAGCGCTGGACTAGCGGATTACAATGAGCAGTTCTTC
CASSAGLADYNEQFF
>.|TRBJ2-1|many|TRBV7-3
TGTGCCAGCAGCTTAACGAGTCCGGGGGCGGGTGAGCAGTTCTTC
CASSLTSPGAGEQFF
>.|TRBJ1-5|.|TRBV3-1
TGTGCCAGCAGCCAAGAGGAGAGGCAGCCCCAGCATTTT
CASSQEERQPQHF
>.|TRBJ2-3|many|TRBV20-1
TGCAGTGCTAGACCAGTTCTCCAGGCGGGAAGCACAGATACGCAGTATTTT
CSARPVLQAGSTDTQYF
>TRBD2|TRBJ2-7|few|TRBV20-1
TGCAGTGCTAGAGTTCTGCTAGCGGGAGGCCCAAGCTCCTACGAGCAGTACTTC
CSARVLLAGGPSSYEQYF